The 14 T cell receptor beta chains below come from one sample, sequenced in a study of cytomegalovirus exposure and HLA in healthy donors. Both 60 Vbeta primers and 13 Jbeta primers went into the PCR. Here immunoSEQ multiplex PCR was the method, and the copy in TCRdb shows in-frame clones only, minus some. The repertoire holds around 110,000 clones, with about 60% as singletons. Sequencing was performed on PBMCs. The origin of the receptors is a woman under 40 in good health and CMV-seronegative.

This chain connects TRBV10-3 to TRBJ1-5, with D maybe TRBD1 (6 bases). V was trimmed by 6 bases and J by 5 bases, leaving 11 bases between them. This CDR3 is 13 amino acids long. Germline V gene sequence: CDR1 ENHRY, CDR2 SYGVKD. The CDR3, as DNA: TGTGCCATCAGCGGACAGCTAGATCAGCCCCAGCATTTT. Its protein is CAISGQLDQPQHF.

This clone occurred a few times. The chain links TRBV7-8 to TRBJ1-3; 7 nucleotides align to TRBD1. This CDR3 comprises 16 residues. Looked up from germline, CDR1 is SGHVS and CDR2 is FQNEAQ. V dropped 1 base and J dropped 1; count of bases not matched to a gene: 4. CDR3 sequence (DNA): TGTGCCAGCAGCTTAGGACAGGGTCGTTCTGGAAACACCATATATTTT. Encoded protein: CASSLGQGRSGNTIYF.

The chain's CDR3 is CASSLEAATLYEQYF. The CDR3 coding sequence is TGCGCCAGCAGCTTGGAGGCAGCGACCCTCTACGAGCAGTACTTC. The chain employs TRBV5-1 and TRBJ2-7; no reliable D call. The CDR3 consists of 15 residues. Germline CDR1 SGHRS, CDR2 YFSETQ. Deletions cut 0 bases from V and 3 bases from J, with 13 bases between.

V and J are TRBV9 and TRBJ2-3; TRBD2 agrees at 10 bases. CDR3 size: 17 residues. Unmatched junction bases numbered 10, after V lost 4 bases and J lost 2 bases. Germline lookup yields CDR1 SGDLS and CDR2 YYNGEE. The CDR3 DNA reads as TGTGCCAGCAGCCCCCCCCCACTAGCGGGATTCACAGATACGCAGTATTTT. This encodes CASSPPPLAGFTDTQYF.

This clone showed up just a few times. The chain combines TRBV19 with TRBJ2-2; 7 bases line up with TRBD2. Germline CDR1 reads LNHDA; CDR2 reads SQIVND (reference sequence). The CDR3 has 15 amino acids. V shed 6 bases, J shed 2 bases, and the junction held 6 bases outside the gene matches. The CDR3 DNA reads as TGTGCCAGTAGGGCTGCGGGAGTCAACACCGGGGAGCTGTTTTTT. Protein product: CASRAAGVNTGELFF.

The chain uses TRBV27 and TRBJ1-2, with TRBD1 identical over 10 bases. Germline V gene sequence: CDR1 MNHEY, CDR2 SMNVEV (reference sequence). This CDR3 spans 15 amino acids. J lost 6 bases, V lost 6 bases, and 10 bases had no gene match. The CDR3 bases are TGTGCCAGCAGGAAGACAGGGGGCGTTAGTCATGGCTACACCTTC. Its protein product is CASRKTGGVSHGYTF.

The chain is built from TRBV2 and TRBJ1-4; 10 positions match TRBD1. V lost 4 bases, J lost 5 bases, and 4 bases stayed unmatched. In germline, CDR1 is SNHLY, CDR2 FYNNEI. This CDR3 is 15 amino acids long. The chain's CDR3 is CASSGGQGLNEKLFF. DNA of the CDR3: TGTGCCAGCAGTGGGGGACAGGGGCTAAATGAAAAACTGTTTTTT.

The chain uses TRBV2 and TRBJ2-1; the D gene is possibly TRBD1 (5 bases). The V gene's germline CDR1 is SNHLY and CDR2 FYNNEI. Trimming removed 0 bases from V and 9 bases from J, with 9 bases in between. CDR3 length: 13 residues. Here the CDR3 reads CASSEAGRIEQFF. The CDR3 nucleotides are TGTGCCAGCAGTGAAGCGGGGCGCATTGAGCAGTTCTTC.

The chain recombines TRBV28 with TRBJ2-1, with a tentative D call TRBD2 (6 bases). The germline gives CDR1 MDHEN, CDR2 SYDVKM. V lost 6 bases and J 0 bases, leaving 18 bases between the germline ends. This CDR3 has 17 amino acids. In nucleotides, the CDR3 is TGTGCCAGCAGCTCACCCCTCTGGCGGGACTCCTACAATGAGCAGTTCTTC. Protein product: CASSSPLWRDSYNEQFF. Together with reference TRBV28 and TRBJ2-1, the CDR3 gives the full variable domain: DVKVTQSSRYLVKRTGEKVFLECVQDMDHENMFWYRQDPGLGLRLIYFSYDVKMKEKGDIPEGYSVSREKKERFSLILESASTNQTSMYLCASSSPLWRDSYNEQFFGPGTRLTVL.

CDR3 sequence: CASSQAGWQSGSYEQYF. CDR3 sequence (DNA): TGTGCCAGCAGCCAAGCCGGATGGCAAAGCGGTTCCTACGAGCAGTACTTC. V usage is TRBV14 and J usage is TRBJ2-7; D may be TRBD2 (5 bases). Per the germline V gene, CDR1 is SGHDN and CDR2 is FVKESK. The germline V and J ends were trimmed by 1 base and 1 base, with 17 bases remaining between them. The CDR3 sequence is 17 residues long.

The chain combines TRBV28 with TRBJ1-2; the match to TRBD1 covers 9 bases. The length of the CDR3 is 15 residues. The trim removed 6 bases at V and 7 bases at J, leaving 12 bases unmatched. Germline V gene data show CDR1 as MDHEN and CDR2 as SYDVKM. The CDR3 DNA sequence: TGTGCCAGCAGGGGGGCCGGGACAGGGACTTTTGGCTACACCTTC. This translates into CASRGAGTGTFGYTF.

The chain uses TRBV27 and TRBJ1-2; 7 bases are a match to TRBD1. The ends lost 2 bases at V and 7 bases at J; junction bases unmatched: 7. The CDR3 extends over 14 amino acids. From germline, CDR1 is MNHEY and CDR2 SMNVEV (reference sequence). Here the CDR3 reads CASSLGQGVGGYTF. CDR3 DNA sequence: TGTGCCAGCAGTTTAGGCCAGGGGGTTGGTGGCTACACCTTC.

This chain links TRBV28 with TRBJ2-5, with 12 bases lining up with TRBD2. The V segment lost 5 bases and the J segment 5 bases; nucleotides outside the gene matches: 3. CDR3 length: 14 amino acids. CDR1 and CDR2 from the germline V gene are MDHEN and SYDVKM. CDR3 in DNA: TGTGCCAGCAGTGAACTAGCGGGAGGCGAGACCCAGTACTTC. Residues: CASSELAGGETQYF.

V and J are TRBV19 and TRBJ2-5; D uncertain. The germline gives CDR1 LNHDA, CDR2 SQIVND (reference sequence). CDR3 length: 14 residues. V lost 5 bases to trimming and J lost 5 bases, with 15 bases between them. CDR3 in DNA: TGTGCCAGTAGTGCGGCCTTACCCGGGGAGACCCAGTACTTC. This sequence encodes CASSAALPGETQYF.